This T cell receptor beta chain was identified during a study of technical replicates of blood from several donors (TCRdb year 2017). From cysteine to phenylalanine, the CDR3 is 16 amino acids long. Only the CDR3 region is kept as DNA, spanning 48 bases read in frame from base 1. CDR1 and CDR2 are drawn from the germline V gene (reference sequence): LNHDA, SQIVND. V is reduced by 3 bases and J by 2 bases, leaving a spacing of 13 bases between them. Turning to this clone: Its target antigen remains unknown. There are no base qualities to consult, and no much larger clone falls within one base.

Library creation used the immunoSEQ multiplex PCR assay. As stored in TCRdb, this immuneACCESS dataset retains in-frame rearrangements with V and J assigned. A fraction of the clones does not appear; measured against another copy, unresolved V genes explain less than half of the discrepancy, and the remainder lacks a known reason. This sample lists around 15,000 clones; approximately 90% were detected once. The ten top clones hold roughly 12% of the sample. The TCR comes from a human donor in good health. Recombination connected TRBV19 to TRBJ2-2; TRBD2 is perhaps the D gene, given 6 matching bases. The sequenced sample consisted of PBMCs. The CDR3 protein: CASSMRRAFNTGELFF. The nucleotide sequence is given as TGTGCCAGTAGTATGAGGAGGGCATTCAACACCGGGGAGCTGTTTTTT.